These 10 T cell receptor beta chains share one sample of origin, sequenced in a study of blood T cell repertoires in COVID-19. The repertoire was sequenced with immunoSEQ multiplex PCR; TCRdb's copy has only in-frame clones and lacks some. The data show approximately 140,000 clones, with around 84% seen just once and over 10% held by the top ten. Sequenced: peripheral blood. The receptors here all came from a man aged 55 to 70 with active or convalescent COVID-19.

This clone was detected a few times. The rearrangement uses TRBV4-3 and TRBJ2-7; TRBD1 matches at 8 bases. The CDR3 runs 15 residues. Looked up from germline, CDR1 is LGHNA and CDR2 is YSLEER. V dropped 1 base and J dropped 3; count of bases not matched to a gene: 5. The CDR3 region is CASSQGPGQGYEQYF. CDR3 nucleotides: TGCGCCAGCAGCCAAGGTCCAGGACAGGGCTACGAGCAGTACTTC.

The chain couples TRBV7-3 to TRBJ2-5, with 7 bases identical to TRBD2. This CDR3 contains 14 residues. The junction had 6 bases not matched to a gene; V was cut back by 6 bases and J by 2 bases. Germline V lookup: CDR1 SGHTA, CDR2 FQGTGA. CDR3 nucleotide sequence: TGTGCCAGCAGTCCCTGGGGGGGACAAGAGACCCAGTACTTC. Its protein product is CASSPWGGQETQYF.

This clone showed up just once. In DNA form, the CDR3 reads TGTGCCAGCAGTCTTAATCGGGTGAACACCGGGGAGCTGTTTTTT. Protein: CASSLNRVNTGELFF. The chain employs TRBV2 and TRBJ2-2, with D uncertain. The CDR3 runs to 15 residues. The V and J ends lost 5 bases and 1 base respectively, with 11 bases between them. The germline V gene has CDR1 SNHLY and CDR2 FYNNEI.

J is TRBJ2-3 and V is TRBV7-2; TRBD2 aligns across 7 bases. CDR1 and CDR2 from the germline V gene are SGHTA and FQGNSA. The trim removed 4 bases at V and 3 bases at J, leaving 10 bases unmatched. This CDR3 comprises 16 residues. CDR3 residues: CASSSGGLGGTDTQYF. The CDR3 DNA sequence: TGTGCCAGCAGCTCGGGGGGACTTGGGGGTACAGATACGCAGTATTTT. Full variable domain (rest looked up from reference TRBV7-2 and TRBJ2-3): GAGVSQSPSNKVTEKGKDVELRCDPISGHTALYWYRQSLGQGLEFLIYFQGNSAPDKSGLPSDRFSAERTGGSVSTLTIQRTQQEDSAVYLCASSSGGLGGTDTQYFGPGTRLTVL.

This chain uses TRBV19 with TRBJ2-5, with 13 bases lining up with TRBD2. Germline V gene lookup returns CDR1 LNHDA and CDR2 SQIVND (reference sequence). There are 16 residues in the CDR3. The trim removed 5 bases at V and 4 bases at J, leaving 7 bases unmatched. CDR3 sequence reads: CASSGRTSGSSETQYF. In nucleotides, the CDR3 is TGTGCCAGTAGTGGAAGGACTAGCGGGAGCTCAGAGACCCAGTACTTC.

The chain combines TRBV18 with TRBJ1-1, with a possible D match to TRBD1 (5 bases). CDR3 length: 14 residues. Trimming removed 9 bases from V and 3 bases from J, with 17 bases in between. Germline V gene sequence: CDR1 KGHSH, CDR2 LQKENI. The CDR3 DNA is TGTGCCAGTAGGGACTCCCATGCTGACACTGAAGCTTTCTTT. Translation: CASRDSHADTEAFF.

The chain links TRBV27 to TRBJ1-1; TRBD1 matches at 9 bases. The CDR3 is 13 amino acids. V trimming: 8 bases; J trimming: 7 bases; junction bases outside the gene matches: 8. Germline V lookup: CDR1 MNHEY, CDR2 SMNVEV (reference sequence). The CDR3 region has the DNA TGTGCCAGCGGCCTAGGGACAGGGTATGAAGCTTTCTTT. Translated: CASGLGTGYEAFF.

This clone was seen only once. The chain has TRBV11-1 and TRBJ2-7; D perhaps matches TRBD1 (6 bases). Germline CDR1 SGHAT, CDR2 FQDESV (reference sequence). The CDR3 runs to 18 residues. The germline V and J ends were trimmed by 0 bases and 3 bases, with 21 bases remaining between them. In DNA form, the CDR3 reads TGTGCCAGCAGCTTAGCGCCTCACCACAGGGTCAGAGACTACGAGCAGTACTTC. Its translation: CASSLAPHHRVRDYEQYF.

The V call is TRBV3-1 (or the pseudogene TRBV3-2), the J call TRBJ2-1, with 7 nucleotides matching TRBD2. The germline gives CDR1 LGHDT, CDR2 YNNKEL (reference sequence). J gave up 6 bases and V 7 bases, and 6 bases lay outside the gene matches. The CDR3 runs 13 residues. The CDR3 nucleotides read TGTGCCAGCACCCCACCGGGGGGCAATGAGCAGTTCTTC. The encoded protein is CASTPPGGNEQFF.

The chain carries TRBV23-1 and TRBJ2-5; 7 bases align to TRBD1. TRBV23-1 is assigned to the ORF class and has an uncertain function. The length of the CDR3 is 13 residues. After removal of 4 bases from V and 2 bases from J, the junction contained 1 base not matched to a gene. CDR3 in DNA: TGCGCCAGCAGTCTGGGACAGCAAGAGACCCAGTACTTC. This sequence encodes CASSLGQQETQYF.